This TCR beta chain was recovered during a study of circulating and synovial CD4+ cells in juvenile arthritis. General study results and limits: CPL versus bulk CD4 samples: T cell genome counts differed by at least an order of magnitude. The pathogenic-like versus bulk T cell difference escaped Vbeta family analysis. Some such blood samples were as oligoclonal as synovium. Overlap with synovium rose as more T cells were sequenced.

Note on this clone: No antigen is known for it.

Only in-frame clones appear in the TCRdb table, and some are missing; sequencing was by immunoSEQ multiplex PCR. Of 30,000 to 40,000 clones listed, 95% are singletons. Germline loops: CDR1 GTSNPN, CDR2 SVGIG (reference sequence). The V and J ends lost 5 bases and 0 bases, in that order; junction bases with no gene match: 4. This CDR3 contains 14 residues. The TCR originated in a human donor with juvenile idiopathic arthritis. The chain joins TRBV30 to TRBJ1-2, with TRBD1 matching 9 bases. Sequenced: CD4+ T cells from blood. CDR3 in amino acids: CAWLWTGANYGYTF. In DNA form, the CDR3 reads TGTGCCTGGCTTTGGACAGGGGCTAACTATGGCTACACCTTC.